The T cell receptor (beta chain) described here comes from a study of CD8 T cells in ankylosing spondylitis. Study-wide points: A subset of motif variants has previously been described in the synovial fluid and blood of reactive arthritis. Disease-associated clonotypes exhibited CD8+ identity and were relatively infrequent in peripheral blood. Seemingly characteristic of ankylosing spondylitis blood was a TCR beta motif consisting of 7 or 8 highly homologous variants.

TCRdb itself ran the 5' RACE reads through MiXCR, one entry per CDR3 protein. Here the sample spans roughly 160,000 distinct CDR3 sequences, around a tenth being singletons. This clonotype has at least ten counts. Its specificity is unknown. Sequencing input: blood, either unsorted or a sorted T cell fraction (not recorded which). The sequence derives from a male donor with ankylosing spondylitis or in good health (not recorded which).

The CDR3 region is CASSQWGPGANVLTF. In DNA, the CDR3 is TGTGCCAGCAGTCAATGGGGTCCTGGGGCCAACGTCCTGACTTTC. The gene calls are TRBV27 and TRBJ2-6; no reliable D call. V lost 5 bases, J lost 2 bases, and 10 bases lay in between. Germline-derived CDR1 and CDR2 are MNHEY and SMNVEV (reference sequence). The CDR3 length is 15 residues.